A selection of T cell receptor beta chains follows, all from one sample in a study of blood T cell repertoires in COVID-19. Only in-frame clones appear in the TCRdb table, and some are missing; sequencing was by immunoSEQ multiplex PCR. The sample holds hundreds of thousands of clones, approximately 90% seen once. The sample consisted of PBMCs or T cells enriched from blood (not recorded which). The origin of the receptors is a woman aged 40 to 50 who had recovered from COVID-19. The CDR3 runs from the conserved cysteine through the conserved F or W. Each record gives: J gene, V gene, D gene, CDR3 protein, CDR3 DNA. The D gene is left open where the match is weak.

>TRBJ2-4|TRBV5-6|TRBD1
CASSQTGGEAKNIQYF
TGTGCCAGCAGCCAGACAGGGGGAGAAGCCAAAAACATTCAGTACTTC
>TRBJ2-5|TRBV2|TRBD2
CATSAVGRSETQYF
TGTGCCACCTCAGCCGTCGGGAGGTCAGAGACCCAGTACTTC
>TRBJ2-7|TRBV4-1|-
CASSQAPVYEQYF
TGCGCCAGCAGCCAAGCACCAGTTTACGAGCAGTACTTC
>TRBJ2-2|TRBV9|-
CASSAGHLANTGELFF
TGTGCCAGCAGCGCCGGACACCTTGCGAACACCGGGGAGCTGTTTTTT
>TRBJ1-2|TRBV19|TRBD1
CASSIAGTAYGYTF
TGTGCCAGTAGTATAGCCGGGACAGCCTATGGCTACACCTTC
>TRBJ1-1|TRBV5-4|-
CASSFGGAKDTEAFF
TGTGCCAGCAGCTTCGGGGGGGCTAAGGACACTGAAGCTTTCTTT
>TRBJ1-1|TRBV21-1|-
CASSKAGRRAFF
TGTGCCAGCAGCAAAGCGGGTCGGCGGGCTTTCTTT
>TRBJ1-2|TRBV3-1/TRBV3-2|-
CASSQAGQLFYGYTF
TGTGCCAGCAGCCAGGCCGGACAGCTCTTCTATGGCTACACCTTC
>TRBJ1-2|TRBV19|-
CASSIDRRARGVPIYGYTF
TGTGCCAGTAGTATAGATCGTCGGGCCAGGGGCGTTCCGATCTATGGCTACACCTTC
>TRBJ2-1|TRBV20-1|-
CSARGGAEQFF
TGCAGTGCTAGAGGGGGAGCTGAGCAGTTCTTC
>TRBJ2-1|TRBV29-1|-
CSVGGETGNEQFF
TGCAGCGTCGGAGGAGAGACCGGTAATGAGCAGTTCTTC
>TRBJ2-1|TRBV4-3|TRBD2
CASSQHHKREVNNEQFF
TGCGCCAGCAGCCAACACCACAAGCGGGAGGTCAACAATGAGCAGTTCTTC
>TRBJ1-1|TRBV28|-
CASSPTLGGQTNTEAFF
TGTGCCAGCAGTCCAACACTCGGCGGGCAGACGAACACTGAAGCTTTCTTT
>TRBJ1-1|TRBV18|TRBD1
CASSRGQGGPTLNTEAFF
TGTGCCAGCTCCCGCGGACAGGGCGGCCCCACCTTGAACACTGAAGCTTTCTTT
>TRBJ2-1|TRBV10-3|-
CAMAPGAYNEQFF
TGTGCCATGGCTCCGGGGGCCTACAATGAGCAGTTCTTC
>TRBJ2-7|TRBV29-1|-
CSVQKGDFSYEQYF
TGCAGCGTCCAAAAAGGGGACTTCTCCTACGAGCAGTACTTC
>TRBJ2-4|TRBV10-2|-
CASSVALDLAKNIQYF
TGCGCCAGCAGTGTTGCGCTCGATCTAGCCAAAAACATTCAGTACTTC
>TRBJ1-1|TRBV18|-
CASSEGGNTEAFF
TGTGCCAGCTCAGAGGGAGGTAACACTGAAGCTTTCTTT
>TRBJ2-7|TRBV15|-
CATSGPTGYEQYF
TGTGCCACCAGCGGACCAACAGGCTACGAGCAGTACTTC
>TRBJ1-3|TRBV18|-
CATRTALSGNTIYF
TGTGCCACTAGGACAGCCCTCTCTGGAAACACCATATATTTT
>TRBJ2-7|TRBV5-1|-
CASSLGTDEQYF
TGCGCCAGCAGCTTGGGCACGGACGAGCAGTACTTC
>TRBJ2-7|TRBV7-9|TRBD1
CASSPIDRDEQYF
TGTGCCAGCAGCCCTATCGACAGGGACGAGCAGTACTTC
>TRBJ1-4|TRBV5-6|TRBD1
CASSFRGGKAEKLFF
TGTGCCAGCAGCTTTCGAGGGGGCAAGGCTGAAAAACTGTTTTTT